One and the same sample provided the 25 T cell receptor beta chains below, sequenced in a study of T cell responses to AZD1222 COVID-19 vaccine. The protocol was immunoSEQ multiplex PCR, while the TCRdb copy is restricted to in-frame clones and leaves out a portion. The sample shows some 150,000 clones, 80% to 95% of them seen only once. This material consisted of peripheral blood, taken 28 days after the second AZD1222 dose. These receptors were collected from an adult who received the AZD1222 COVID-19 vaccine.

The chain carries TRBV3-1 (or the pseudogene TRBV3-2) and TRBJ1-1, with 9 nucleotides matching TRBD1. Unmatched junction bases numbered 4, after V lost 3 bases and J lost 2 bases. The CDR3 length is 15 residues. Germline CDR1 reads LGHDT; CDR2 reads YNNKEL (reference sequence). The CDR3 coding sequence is TGTGCCAGCAGCCACGGGACAGGGCGAAACACTGAAGCTTTCTTT. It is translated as CASSHGTGRNTEAFF.

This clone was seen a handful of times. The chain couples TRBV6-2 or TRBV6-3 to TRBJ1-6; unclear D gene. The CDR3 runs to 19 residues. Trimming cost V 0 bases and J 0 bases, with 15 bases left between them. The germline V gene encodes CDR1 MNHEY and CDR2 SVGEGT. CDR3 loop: CASSYSRSATSSYNSPLHF. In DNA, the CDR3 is TGTGCCAGCAGTTACTCTAGGTCAGCAACAAGCTCCTATAATTCACCCCTCCACTTT.

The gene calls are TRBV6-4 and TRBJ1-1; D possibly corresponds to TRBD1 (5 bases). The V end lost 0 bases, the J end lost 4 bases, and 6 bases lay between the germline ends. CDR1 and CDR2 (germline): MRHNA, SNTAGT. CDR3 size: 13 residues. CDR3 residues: CASSDSRGTEAFF. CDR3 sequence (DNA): TGTGCCAGCAGTGACTCGAGGGGCACTGAAGCTTTCTTT.

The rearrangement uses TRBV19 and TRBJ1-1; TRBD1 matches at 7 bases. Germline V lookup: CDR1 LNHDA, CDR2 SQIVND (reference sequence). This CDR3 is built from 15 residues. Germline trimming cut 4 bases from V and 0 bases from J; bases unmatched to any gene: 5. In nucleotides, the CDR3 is TGTGCCAGTAGTACGACAGGGAATATGAACACTGAAGCTTTCTTT. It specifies CASSTTGNMNTEAFF.

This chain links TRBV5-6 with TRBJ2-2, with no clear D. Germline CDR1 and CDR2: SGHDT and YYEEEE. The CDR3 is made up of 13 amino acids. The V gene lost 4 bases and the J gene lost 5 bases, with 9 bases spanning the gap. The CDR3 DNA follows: TGTGCCAGCAGCCCCGCCGGGACCGGGGAGCTGTTTTTT. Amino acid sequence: CASSPAGTGELFF.

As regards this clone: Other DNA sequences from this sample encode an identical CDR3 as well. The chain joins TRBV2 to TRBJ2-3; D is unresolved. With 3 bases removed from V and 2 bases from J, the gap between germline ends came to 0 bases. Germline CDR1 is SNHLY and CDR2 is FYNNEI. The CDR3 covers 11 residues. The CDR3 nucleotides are TGTGCCAGCAGTGACACAGATACGCAGTATTTT. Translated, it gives CASSDTDTQYF.

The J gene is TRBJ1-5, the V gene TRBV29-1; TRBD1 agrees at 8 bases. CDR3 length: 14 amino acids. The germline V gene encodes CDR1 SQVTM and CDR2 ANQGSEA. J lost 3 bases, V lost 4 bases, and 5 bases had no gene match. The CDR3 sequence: CSVVPQGVNQPQHF. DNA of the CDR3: TGCAGCGTTGTTCCACAGGGGGTCAATCAGCCCCAGCATTTT.

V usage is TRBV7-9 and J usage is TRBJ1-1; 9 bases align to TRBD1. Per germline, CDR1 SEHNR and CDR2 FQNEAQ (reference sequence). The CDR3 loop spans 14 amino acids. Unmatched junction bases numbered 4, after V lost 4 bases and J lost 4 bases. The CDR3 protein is CASSSTGGSTEAFF. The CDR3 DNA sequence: TGTGCCAGCAGCTCGACAGGGGGGAGCACTGAAGCTTTCTTT.

As DNA, the CDR3 is TGTGCCAGCAGTTTTGAAGTCCCTCAAACCGGGGAGCTGTTTTTT. Protein: CASSFEVPQTGELFF. This sequence joins TRBV27 and TRBJ2-2; no reliable D call. V lost 3 bases to trimming and J lost 5 bases, with 13 bases between them. The CDR3 has 15 amino acids. Germline values: CDR1 MNHEY, CDR2 SMNVEV (reference sequence).

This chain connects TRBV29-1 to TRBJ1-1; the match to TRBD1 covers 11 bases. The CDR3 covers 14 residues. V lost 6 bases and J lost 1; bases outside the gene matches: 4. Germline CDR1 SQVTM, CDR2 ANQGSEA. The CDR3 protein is CSVGTGGRNTEAFF. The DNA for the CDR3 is TGCAGCGTCGGGACAGGGGGACGGAACACTGAAGCTTTCTTT.

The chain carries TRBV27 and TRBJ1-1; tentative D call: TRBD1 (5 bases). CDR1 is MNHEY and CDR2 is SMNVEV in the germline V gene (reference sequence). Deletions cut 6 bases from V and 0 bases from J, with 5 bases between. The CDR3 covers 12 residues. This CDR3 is CASRGLNTEAFF. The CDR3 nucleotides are TGTGCCAGCAGGGGACTGAACACTGAAGCTTTCTTT.

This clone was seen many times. CDR3 in amino acids: CASSLFRTSANNEQFF. The CDR3 DNA follows: TGTGCCAGCAGTTTATTCCGGACTAGCGCTAACAATGAGCAGTTCTTC. The chain uses TRBV28 and TRBJ2-1; TRBD2 matches at 9 bases. The CDR3 covers 16 residues. Germline values: CDR1 MDHEN, CDR2 SYDVKM. J was trimmed by 5 bases and V by 1 base; bases with no gene match: 6. The full variable domain, rest sourced from reference TRBV28 and TRBJ2-1, is DVKVTQSSRYLVKRTGEKVFLECVQDMDHENMFWYRQDPGLGLRLIYFSYDVKMKEKGDIPEGYSVSREKKERFSLILESASTNQTSMYLCASSLFRTSANNEQFFGPGTRLTVL.

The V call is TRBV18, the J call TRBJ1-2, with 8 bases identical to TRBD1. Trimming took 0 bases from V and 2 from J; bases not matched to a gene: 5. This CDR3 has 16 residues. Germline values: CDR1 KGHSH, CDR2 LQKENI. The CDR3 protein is CASSPPSTGGNYGYTF. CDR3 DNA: TGTGCCAGCTCACCACCGAGTACAGGGGGGAACTATGGCTACACCTTC.

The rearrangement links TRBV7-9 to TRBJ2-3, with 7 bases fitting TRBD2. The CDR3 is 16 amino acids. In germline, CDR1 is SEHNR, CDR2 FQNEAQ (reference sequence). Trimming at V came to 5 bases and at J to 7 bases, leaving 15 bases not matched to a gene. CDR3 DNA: TGTGCCAGCAGCCCAACGACTAGCATTGATAAGAATACGCAGTATTTT. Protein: CASSPTTSIDKNTQYF.

The CDR3 DNA follows: TGCGCCAGCAGCTCGACAGGGAGGAACTACGAGCAGTACTTC. Amino acid sequence: CASSSTGRNYEQYF. The chain has TRBV5-1 and TRBJ2-7, with D perhaps TRBD1 (7 bases). The CDR3 loop spans 14 amino acids. V lost 3 bases and J lost 3, with 13 bases in between. Germline V CDR1 and CDR2: SGHRS, YFSETQ.

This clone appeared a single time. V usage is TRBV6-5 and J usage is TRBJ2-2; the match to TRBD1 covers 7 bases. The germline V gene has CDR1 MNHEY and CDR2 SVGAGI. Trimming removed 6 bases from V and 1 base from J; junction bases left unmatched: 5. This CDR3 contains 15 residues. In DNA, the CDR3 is TGTGCCAGCAGCATACAGGGGAGGAACACCGGGGAGCTGTTTTTT. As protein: CASSIQGRNTGELFF.

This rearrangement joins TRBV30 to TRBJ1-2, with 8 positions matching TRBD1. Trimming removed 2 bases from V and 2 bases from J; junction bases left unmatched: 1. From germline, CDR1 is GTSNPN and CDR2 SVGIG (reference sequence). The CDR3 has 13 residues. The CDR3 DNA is TGTGCCTGGAGTCGGACAGGGAACTATGGCTACACCTTC. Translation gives CAWSRTGNYGYTF.

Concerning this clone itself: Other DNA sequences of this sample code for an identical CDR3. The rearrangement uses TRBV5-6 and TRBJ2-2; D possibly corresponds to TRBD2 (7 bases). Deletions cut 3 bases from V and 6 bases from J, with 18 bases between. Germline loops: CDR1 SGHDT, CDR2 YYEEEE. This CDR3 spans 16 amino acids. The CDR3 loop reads CASSWGGRAHPGELFF. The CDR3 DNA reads TGTGCCAGCAGCTGGGGGGGGCGGGCCCACCCCGGGGAGCTGTTTTTT.

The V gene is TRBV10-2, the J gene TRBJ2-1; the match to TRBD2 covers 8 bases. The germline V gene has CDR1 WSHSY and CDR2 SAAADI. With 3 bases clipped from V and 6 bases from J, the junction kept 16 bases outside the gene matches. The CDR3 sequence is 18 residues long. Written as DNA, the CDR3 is TGCGCCAGCAGTGAACCCCGCTTCGGACTAGCCAAAATCAATGAGCAGTTCTTC. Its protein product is CASSEPRFGLAKINEQFF.

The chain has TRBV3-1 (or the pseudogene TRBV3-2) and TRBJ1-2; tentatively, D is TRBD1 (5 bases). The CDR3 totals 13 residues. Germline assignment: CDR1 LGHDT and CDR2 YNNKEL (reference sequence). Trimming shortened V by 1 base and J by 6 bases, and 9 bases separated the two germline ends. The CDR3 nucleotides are TGTGCCAGCAGCCAAGGGGGGGGACATGGCTACACCTTC. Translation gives CASSQGGGHGYTF.

CDR3 residues: CASSPDRPRGYTF. The CDR3 nucleotides are TGTGCCAGCAGCCCGGACAGGCCAAGGGGCTACACCTTC. V and J are TRBV28 and TRBJ1-2; the match to TRBD1 covers 7 bases. V lost 6 bases and J lost 8; bases outside the gene matches: 9. CDR3 length: 13 amino acids. Germline loops: CDR1 MDHEN, CDR2 SYDVKM.

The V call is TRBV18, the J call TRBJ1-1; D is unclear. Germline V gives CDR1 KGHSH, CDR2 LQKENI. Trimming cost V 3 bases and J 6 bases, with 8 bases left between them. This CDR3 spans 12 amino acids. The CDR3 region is CASSPRVPEAFF. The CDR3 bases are TGTGCCAGCTCACCGAGAGTTCCTGAAGCTTTCTTT.

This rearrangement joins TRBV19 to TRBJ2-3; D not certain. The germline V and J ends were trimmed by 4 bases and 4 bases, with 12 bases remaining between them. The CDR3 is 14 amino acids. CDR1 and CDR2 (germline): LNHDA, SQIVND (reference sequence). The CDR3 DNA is TGTGCCAGTAGTACGCCCTCGACCCCAGATACGCAGTATTTT. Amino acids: CASSTPSTPDTQYF.

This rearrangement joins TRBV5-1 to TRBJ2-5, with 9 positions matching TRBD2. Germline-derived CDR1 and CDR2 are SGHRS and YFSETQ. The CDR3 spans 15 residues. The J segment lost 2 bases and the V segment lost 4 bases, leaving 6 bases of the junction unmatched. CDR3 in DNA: TGCGCCAGCAGCAACCGACTAGCGGATCAAGAGACCCAGTACTTC. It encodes CASSNRLADQETQYF.

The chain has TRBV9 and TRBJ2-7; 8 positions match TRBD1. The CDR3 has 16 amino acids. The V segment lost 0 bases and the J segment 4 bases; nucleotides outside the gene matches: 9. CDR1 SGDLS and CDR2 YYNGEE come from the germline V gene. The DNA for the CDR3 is TGTGCCAGCAGCGTAGGGGGGGACAGGTCCCGATACGAGCAGTACTTC. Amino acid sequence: CASSVGGDRSRYEQYF.